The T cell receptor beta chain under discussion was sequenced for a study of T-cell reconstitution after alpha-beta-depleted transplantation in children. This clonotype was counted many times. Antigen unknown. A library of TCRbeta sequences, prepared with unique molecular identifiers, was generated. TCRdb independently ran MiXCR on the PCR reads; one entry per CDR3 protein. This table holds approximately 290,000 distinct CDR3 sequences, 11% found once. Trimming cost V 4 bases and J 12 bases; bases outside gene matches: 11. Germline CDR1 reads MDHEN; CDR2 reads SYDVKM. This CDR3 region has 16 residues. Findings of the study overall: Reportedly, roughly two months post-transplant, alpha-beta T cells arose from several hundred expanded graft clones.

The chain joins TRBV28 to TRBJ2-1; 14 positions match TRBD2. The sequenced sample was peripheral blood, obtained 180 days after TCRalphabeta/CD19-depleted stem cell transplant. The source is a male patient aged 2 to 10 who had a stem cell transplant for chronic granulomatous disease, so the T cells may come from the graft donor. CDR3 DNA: TGTGCCAGCAGTTCTCCCGGGACTAGCGGGAGTGTGGTGCAGTTCTTC. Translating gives CASSSPGTSGSVVQFF.